This TCR beta chain was documented in a study of control samples from healthy donors and cancer patients. Sequenced by immunoSEQ multiplex PCR; TCRdb stores in-frame clones only, minus some. The sample consists of around 75,000 clones, 92% of them appearing once. Material for sequencing was blood. This TCR derives from a woman aged 55-75 years in good health.

The CDR3 nucleotides read TGTGCCAGCAGTCGCAGGGGTGGAGGGGGCAATGAGCAGTTCTTC. It translates to CASSRRGGGGNEQFF. The rearrangement uses TRBV28 and TRBJ2-1; either TRBD1 or TRBD2 may supply D (6 bases each). Trimming stripped 5 bases from V and 6 bases from J, with 17 bases between. The germline CDR1 and CDR2 sequences are MDHEN and SYDVKM. This CDR3 contains 15 residues.